Listed here is a single T cell receptor (beta chain). Its target is unknown. As the library was built, unique molecular identifiers were attached to individual cDNA molecules. TCRdb redid the calling of the RACE reads with MiXCR, one entry per CDR3 protein. Seen here are roughly 42,000 distinct CDR3 sequences, 9.5% to 10% observed once, and the top ten hold about 14%. The data derive from a study of human T cells and chemical hapten exposure. Study observations and caveats: Compared to controls, expanded TCRs made significantly more large clusters of similar CDR3s. Counts of expanded TCRs at PT1 were positively correlated with patch test score.

The CDR3 extends over 15 amino acids. The time point was: patch test 2, 6 weeks after DPC sensitization. As to treatment: therapeutic diphenylcyclopropenone sensitization with weekly scalp DPC. RNA extraction used unfractionated whole blood as the source of total RNA. Drawing of blood took place ahead of applying each patch test. The sequence was obtained from a woman aged 25-40 years with alopecia areata. Some clones in this sample may be carry-over from other donors' samples. The sample consisted of whole blood, taken in connection with sensitization to the hapten diphenylcyclopropenone (DPC). This chain uses TRBV3-2 with TRBJ1-6. TRBV3-2 is a pseudogene segment. The CDR3 loop reads CASNHRGRHNSPLHF. CDR3 bases: TGTGCCAGCAACCATAGAGGACGGCATAATTCACCCCTCCACTTT.